The rows below give T cell receptor beta chains drawn from one sample of a study of cytomegalovirus exposure and HLA in healthy donors. Profiling relied on immunoSEQ multiplex PCR, and the TCRdb table lists in-frame clones only, not all of them. The sample contains approximately 150,000 clones, around nine tenths of which appear only once. Sequencing was done on a sample of PBMCs. These receptors were obtained from a woman aged 25-40 years in good health and CMV-seronegative. CDR3s include the opening cysteine and the closing phenylalanine or tryptophan. Each record gives: clone size, V gene, D gene, J gene, CDR3 protein, CDR3 DNA. The D gene is left open where the match is weak. Not every row has a clone size; where given, it reads once, few, many or a size class.

>NA|TRBV2|NA|TRBJ2-1
CASSEDSNEQFF
TGTGCCAGCAGTGAAGACAGCAATGAGCAGTTCTTC
>few|TRBV5-6|NA|TRBJ1-2
CASSLPTGSGYTF
TGTGCCAGCAGCTTGCCAACAGGGTCCGGCTACACCTTC
>NA|TRBV10-3|TRBD1|TRBJ1-1
CAISLGQGRNTEAFF
TGTGCCATCAGTCTAGGACAGGGACGGAACACTGAAGCTTTCTTT
>NA|TRBV15|TRBD2|TRBJ2-7
CATSREIGRGGYEQYF
TGTGCCACCAGCAGAGAAATCGGACGGGGGGGCTACGAGCAGTACTTC
>NA|TRBV4-1|TRBD1|TRBJ1-5
CASSPRDRGYQPQHF
TGCGCCAGCAGCCCTAGGGACAGGGGTTACCAGCCCCAGCATTTT
>NA|TRBV30|TRBD1|TRBJ2-2
CAWSEGTANTGELFF
TGTGCCTGGAGTGAAGGGACAGCGAACACCGGGGAGCTGTTTTTT
>NA|TRBV27|TRBD1|TRBJ2-7
CASSPRQGLGEQYF
TGTGCCAGCAGTCCCCGACAGGGGCTCGGCGAGCAGTACTTC
>NA|TRBV27|NA|TRBJ2-7
CASSKQLTFGDEQYF
TGTGCCAGCAGTAAACAGTTAACGTTTGGCGACGAGCAGTACTTC
>NA|TRBV30|NA|TRBJ1-6
CAWRDQGSNKDNSPLHF
TGTGCCTGGCGAGATCAGGGGTCGAACAAAGATAATTCACCCCTCCACTTT
>NA|TRBV5-1|NA|TRBJ1-6
CASRAGYLLEKNSPLHF
TGCGCCAGCAGGGCAGGGTATCTACTTGAGAAAAATTCACCCCTCCACTTT
>NA|TRBV7-9|TRBD1|TRBJ1-2
CASSQGQGGPDYGYTF
TGTGCCAGCAGCCAAGGACAGGGCGGACCCGACTATGGCTACACCTTC
>few|TRBV18|TRBD2|TRBJ2-5
CASSPPREGETQYF
TGTGCCAGCTCACCACCGCGGGAGGGAGAGACCCAGTACTTC
>few|TRBV30|TRBD1|TRBJ1-2
CAWRQGAFYGYTF
TGTGCCTGGAGACAGGGGGCGTTCTATGGCTACACCTTC
>once|TRBV5-6|TRBD2|TRBJ2-1
CASSPSGGGHNEQFF
TGTGCCAGCAGCCCCAGCGGGGGGGGGCACAATGAGCAGTTCTTC
>once|TRBV7-9|NA|TRBJ1-6
CASSRGDSPLHF
TGTGCCAGCAGCCGGGGGGATTCACCCCTCCACTTT
>NA|TRBV19|TRBD2|TRBJ2-2
CASRNLGLAGATGELFF
TGTGCCAGTAGGAACCTCGGACTAGCGGGGGCAACCGGGGAGCTGTTTTTT
>NA|TRBV9|NA|TRBJ2-1
CASSVEEGFGPGRLEQFF
TGTGCCAGCAGCGTAGAAGAAGGGTTTGGGCCGGGAAGGCTGGAGCAGTTCTTC
>NA|TRBV7-2|NA|TRBJ1-2
CASSDGNVNYGYTF
TGTGCCAGCAGCGACGGGAACGTTAACTATGGCTACACCTTC
>NA|TRBV4-1|TRBD1|TRBJ2-7
CASSQDGTGIYEQYF
TGCGCCAGCAGCCAAGACGGGACAGGGATTTACGAGCAGTACTTC
>NA|TRBV7-2|TRBD1|TRBJ1-2
CASSIPGTGANYGYTF
TGTGCCAGCAGCATCCCCGGGACAGGGGCTAACTATGGCTACACCTTC
>once|TRBV19|NA|TRBJ2-1
CASSIWGGASYNEQFF
TGTGCCAGTAGTATTTGGGGCGGGGCCTCCTACAATGAGCAGTTCTTC
>few|TRBV19|TRBD1|TRBJ1-1
CASSERTGTEAFF
TGTGCCAGTAGTGAGCGGACAGGGACTGAAGCTTTCTTT
>NA|TRBV5-5|NA|TRBJ1-2
CASSAAGRRNYGYTF
TGTGCCAGCAGCGCGGCGGGACGGCGAAACTATGGCTACACCTTC
>NA|TRBV7-2|NA|TRBJ1-2
CASSLVAGHSVDGYTF
TGTGCCAGCAGCTTAGTTGCAGGGCATTCGGTAGATGGCTACACCTTC
>few|TRBV19|NA|TRBJ1-5
CASSPVRRGSNQPQHF
TGTGCCAGTAGTCCCGTCCGCAGGGGAAGCAATCAGCCCCAGCATTTT
>NA|TRBV5-8|NA|TRBJ2-1
CASGGNYNEQFF
TGTGCCAGCGGGGGGAACTACAATGAGCAGTTCTTC
>few|TRBV7-9|TRBD1|TRBJ1-5
CASSGTESSNQPQHF
TGTGCCAGCAGCGGGACAGAGAGTAGCAATCAGCCCCAGCATTTT
>once|TRBV19|NA|TRBJ1-6
CASKSLEGMRSPLHF
TGTGCCAGTAAGTCACTTGAGGGAATGAGGTCACCCCTCCACTTT
>NA|TRBV6-5|NA|TRBJ1-1
CASSYGGGCCTEAFF
TGTGCCAGCAGTTACGGGGGGGGTTGTTGCACTGAAGCTTTCTTT
>NA|TRBV10-1|TRBD1|TRBJ1-2
CASSEPTGAGGYTF
TGCGCCAGCAGTGAGCCCACAGGGGCGGGAGGCTACACCTTC
>once|TRBV11-2|NA|TRBJ1-1
CASSLAGSGEAFF
TGTGCCAGCAGCTTAGCTGGGAGCGGAGAAGCTTTCTTT
>once|TRBV27|NA|TRBJ2-1
CASSLSPGRGSDEQFF
TGTGCCAGCAGTTTATCGCCCGGGAGAGGTTCGGATGAGCAGTTCTTC